This TCR beta chain appears in the sequencing data of a study of monozygotic twins with inflammatory bowel disease. TCRdb reprocessed the 5' RACE reads, keeping one entry per CDR3 protein, no DNA. This sample's table reports about 420,000 distinct CDR3 sequences. Of note for this clonotype: The antigen is undetermined.

CDR3 length: 15 amino acids. Germline-derived CDR1 and CDR2 are DFQATT and SNEGSKA (reference sequence). General study points: Background noise in patient repertoires may stem from differing immunosuppressive treatments.

This receptor was identified in a human donor with ulcerative colitis or Crohn's disease, or a healthy co-twin of an affected twin (not recorded which). V is TRBV20-1 and J is TRBJ2-1; without DNA, the TCRdb call of TRBD2 cannot be checked. Sequenced sample: blood. CDR3 amino acids: CSTALAGATYNEQFF.